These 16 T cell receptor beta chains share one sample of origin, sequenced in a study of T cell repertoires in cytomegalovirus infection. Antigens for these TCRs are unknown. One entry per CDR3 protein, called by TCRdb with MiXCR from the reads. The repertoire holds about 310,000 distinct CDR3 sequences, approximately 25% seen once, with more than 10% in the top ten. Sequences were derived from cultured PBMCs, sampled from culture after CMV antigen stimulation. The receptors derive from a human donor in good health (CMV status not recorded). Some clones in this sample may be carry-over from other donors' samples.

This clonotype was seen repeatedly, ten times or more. The CDR3 loop reads CASSSDGWGGYTF. CDR3 coding DNA: TGTGCCAGCAGCTCGGACGGGTGGGGTGGCTACACCTTC. The chain is built from TRBV7-2 and TRBJ1-2; no firm D call. Trimming pared 4 bases from V and 7 bases from J, leaving 13 bases between. CDR3 length: 13 amino acids. Germline values: CDR1 SGHTA, CDR2 FQGNSA.

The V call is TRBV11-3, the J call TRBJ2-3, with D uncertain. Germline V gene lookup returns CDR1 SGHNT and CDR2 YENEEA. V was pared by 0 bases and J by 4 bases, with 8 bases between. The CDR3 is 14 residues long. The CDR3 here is CASSLETTPDTQYF. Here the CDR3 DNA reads TGTGCCAGCAGCTTAGAGACAACCCCAGATACGCAGTATTTT.

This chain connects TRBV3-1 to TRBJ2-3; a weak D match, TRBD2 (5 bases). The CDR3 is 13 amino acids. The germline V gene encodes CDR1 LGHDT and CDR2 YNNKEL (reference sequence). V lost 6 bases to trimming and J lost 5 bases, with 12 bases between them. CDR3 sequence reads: CASRPTSGDTQYF. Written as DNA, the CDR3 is TGTGCCAGCAGGCCCACTAGTGGAGATACGCAGTATTTT.

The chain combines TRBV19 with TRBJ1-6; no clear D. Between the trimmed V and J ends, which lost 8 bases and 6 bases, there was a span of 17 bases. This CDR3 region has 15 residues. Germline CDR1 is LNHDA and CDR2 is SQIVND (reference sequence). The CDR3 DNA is TGTGCCAGTCGGGATTCGCTCGCGCGTAATTCACCCCTCCACTTT. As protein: CASRDSLARNSPLHF.

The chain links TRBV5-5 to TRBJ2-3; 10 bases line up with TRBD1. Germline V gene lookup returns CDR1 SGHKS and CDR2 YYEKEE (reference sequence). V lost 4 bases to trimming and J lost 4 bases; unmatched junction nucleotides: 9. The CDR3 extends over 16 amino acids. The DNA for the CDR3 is TGTGCCAGCAGCACAGGGACAGGGGTGGGGTCAGATACGCAGTATTTT. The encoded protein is CASSTGTGVGSDTQYF.

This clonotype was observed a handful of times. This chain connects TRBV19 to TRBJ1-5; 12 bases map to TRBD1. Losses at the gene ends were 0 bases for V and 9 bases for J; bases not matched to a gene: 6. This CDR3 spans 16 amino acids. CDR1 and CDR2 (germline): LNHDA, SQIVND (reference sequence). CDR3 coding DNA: TGTGCCAGTAGTATAGATGGGACAGGGGGCAGTTGGCCCCAGCATTTT. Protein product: CASSIDGTGGSWPQHF.

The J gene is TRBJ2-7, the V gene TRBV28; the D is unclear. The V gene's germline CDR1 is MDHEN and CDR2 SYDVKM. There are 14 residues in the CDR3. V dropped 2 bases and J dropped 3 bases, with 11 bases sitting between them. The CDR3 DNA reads TGTGCCAGCAGTTTACCCCAGCATTACTACGAGCAGTACTTC. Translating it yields CASSLPQHYYEQYF.

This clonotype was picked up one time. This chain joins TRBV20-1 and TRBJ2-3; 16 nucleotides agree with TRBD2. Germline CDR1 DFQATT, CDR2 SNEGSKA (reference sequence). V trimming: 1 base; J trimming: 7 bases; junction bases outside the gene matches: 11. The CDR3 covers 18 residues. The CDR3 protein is CSARAGTSGRAGWNTQYF. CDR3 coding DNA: TGCAGTGCTAGAGCCGGGACTAGCGGGAGGGCCGGTTGGAATACGCAGTATTTT.

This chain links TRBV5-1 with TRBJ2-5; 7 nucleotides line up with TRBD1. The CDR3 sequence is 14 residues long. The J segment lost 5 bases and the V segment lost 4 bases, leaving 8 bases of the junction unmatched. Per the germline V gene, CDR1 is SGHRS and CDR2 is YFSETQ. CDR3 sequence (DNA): TGCGCCAGCAGCAATAGACAGGGTGGGGAGACCCAGTACTTC. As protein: CASSNRQGGETQYF. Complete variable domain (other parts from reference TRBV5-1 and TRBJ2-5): KAGVTQTPRYLIKTRGQQVTLSCSPISGHRSVSWYQQTPGQGLQFLFEYFSETQRNKGNFPGRFSGRQFSNSRSEMNVSTLELGDSALYLCASSNRQGGETQYFGPGTRLLVL.

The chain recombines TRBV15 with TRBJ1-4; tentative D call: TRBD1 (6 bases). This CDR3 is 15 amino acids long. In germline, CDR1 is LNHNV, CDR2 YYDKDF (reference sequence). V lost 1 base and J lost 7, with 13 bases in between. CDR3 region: CATSRGRGAIEKLFF. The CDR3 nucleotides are TGTGCCACCAGCAGAGGACGGGGGGCGATTGAAAAACTGTTTTTT.

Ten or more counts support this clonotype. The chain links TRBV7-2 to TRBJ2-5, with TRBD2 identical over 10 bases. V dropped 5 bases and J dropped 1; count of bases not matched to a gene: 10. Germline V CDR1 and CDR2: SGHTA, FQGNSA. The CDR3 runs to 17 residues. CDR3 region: CASSKGSLAGAQETQYF. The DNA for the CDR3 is TGTGCCAGCAGCAAAGGATCTCTAGCGGGGGCCCAAGAGACCCAGTACTTC.

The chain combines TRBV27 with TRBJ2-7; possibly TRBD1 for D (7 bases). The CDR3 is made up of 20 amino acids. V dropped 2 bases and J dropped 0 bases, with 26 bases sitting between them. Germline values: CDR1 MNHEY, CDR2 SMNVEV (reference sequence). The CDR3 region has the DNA TGTGCCAGCAGTTTACCGTTGACAGGGTGGGGGGCGGGCCTCTCCTACGAGCAGTACTTC. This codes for CASSLPLTGWGAGLSYEQYF.

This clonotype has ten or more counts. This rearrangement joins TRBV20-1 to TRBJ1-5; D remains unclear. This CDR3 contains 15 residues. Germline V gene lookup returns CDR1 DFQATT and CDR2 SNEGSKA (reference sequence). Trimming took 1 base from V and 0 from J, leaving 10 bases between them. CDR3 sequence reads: CSARVGAVSNQPQHF. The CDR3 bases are TGCAGTGCTAGAGTTGGAGCCGTTAGCAATCAGCCCCAGCATTTT.

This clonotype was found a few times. The CDR3 sequence is CASSRTGERNEQFF. The CDR3 coding sequence is TGTGCCAGCAGCCGGACAGGGGAACGGAATGAGCAGTTCTTC. The gene calls are TRBV27 and TRBJ2-1, with 9 nucleotides matching TRBD1. J gave up 7 bases and V 6 bases, and 7 bases lay outside the gene matches. CDR1 is MNHEY, CDR2 SMNVEV, per germline (reference sequence). The CDR3 loop spans 14 amino acids.

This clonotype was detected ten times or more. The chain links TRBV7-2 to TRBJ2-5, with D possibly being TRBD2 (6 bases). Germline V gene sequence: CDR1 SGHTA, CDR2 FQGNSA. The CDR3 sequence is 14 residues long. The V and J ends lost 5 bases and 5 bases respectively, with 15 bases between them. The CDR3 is CASSPGGAWETQYF. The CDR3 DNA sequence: TGTGCCAGCAGCCCCGGGGGAGCGTGGGAGACCCAGTACTTC.

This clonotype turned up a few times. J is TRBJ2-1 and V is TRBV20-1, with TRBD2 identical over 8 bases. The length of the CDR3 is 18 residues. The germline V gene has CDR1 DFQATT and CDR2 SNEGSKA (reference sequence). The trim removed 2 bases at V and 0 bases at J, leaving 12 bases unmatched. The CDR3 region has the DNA TGCAGTGCTAGAAAGGAGCTAGCGGGCCTGAGCTCCTACAATGAGCAGTTCTTC. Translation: CSARKELAGLSSYNEQFF.